The source of this T cell receptor (beta chain) is a study of tumor-infiltrating lymphocytes in primary liver carcinoma. Overall study results and limits: Tumor specimens were characterized by a significantly higher top-250-clone fraction than blood (p = 0.039).

Germline CDR1 MDHEN, CDR2 SYDVKM. CDR3 size: 16 residues. Trimming at V came to 5 bases and at J to 3 bases, leaving 9 bases not matched to a gene. In its sample, this clonotype was seen many times. Its target is not known. Joint extraction of RNA and DNA used roughly 17-32 mg of bulk tissue that was unsorted. Starting from 500 ng of total RNA, TCR beta cDNA was produced with a primer in the constant region. TCR beta libraries came from three nested multiplex PCR rounds using slightly modified ARM-PCR. The first two PCR rounds used TRBV1-TRBV30 forward primers with a C-beta reverse primer, roughly 10 cycles each. TCRdb passed the multiplex PCR reads through MiXCR, listing each CDR3 protein once. The table shows fewer than 200,000 distinct CDR3 sequences, with around four fifths occurring only once.

What was sequenced was tumor tissue from primary liver carcinoma. V usage is TRBV28 and J usage is TRBJ2-7; TRBD2 aligns across 11 bases. The clonotype comes from a man in his forties with primary liver carcinoma and hepatitis B virus infection. Here the CDR3 DNA reads TGTGCCAGCAGTACTGGGACTAGCGGATATGGCTACGAGCAGTACTTC. It codes for CASSTGTSGYGYEQYF.